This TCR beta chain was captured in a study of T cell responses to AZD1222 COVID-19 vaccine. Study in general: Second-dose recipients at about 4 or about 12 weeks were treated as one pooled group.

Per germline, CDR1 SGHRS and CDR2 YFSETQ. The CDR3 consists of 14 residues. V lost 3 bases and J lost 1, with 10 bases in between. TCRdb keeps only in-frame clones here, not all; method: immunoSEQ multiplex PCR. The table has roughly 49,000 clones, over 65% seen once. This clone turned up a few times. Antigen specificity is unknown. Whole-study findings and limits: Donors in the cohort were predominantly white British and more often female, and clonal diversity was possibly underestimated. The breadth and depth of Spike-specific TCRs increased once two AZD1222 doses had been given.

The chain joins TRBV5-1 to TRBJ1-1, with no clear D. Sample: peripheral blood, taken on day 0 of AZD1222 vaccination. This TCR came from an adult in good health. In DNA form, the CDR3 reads TGCGCCAGCAGCTACGGGCCTCAGAACACTGAAGCTTTCTTT. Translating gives CASSYGPQNTEAFF.